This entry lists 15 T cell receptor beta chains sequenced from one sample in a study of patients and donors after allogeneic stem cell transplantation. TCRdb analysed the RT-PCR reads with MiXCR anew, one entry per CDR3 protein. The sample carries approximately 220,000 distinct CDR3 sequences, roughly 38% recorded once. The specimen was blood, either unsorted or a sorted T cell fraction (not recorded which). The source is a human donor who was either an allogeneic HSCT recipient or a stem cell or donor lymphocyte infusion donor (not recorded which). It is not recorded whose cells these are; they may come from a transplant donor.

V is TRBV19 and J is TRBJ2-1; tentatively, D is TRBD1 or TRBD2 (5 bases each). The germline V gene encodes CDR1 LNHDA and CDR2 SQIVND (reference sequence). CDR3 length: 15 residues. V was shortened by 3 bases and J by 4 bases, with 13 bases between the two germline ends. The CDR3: CASSINQGGYNEQFF. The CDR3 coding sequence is TGTGCCAGTAGTATTAACCAGGGCGGGTACAATGAGCAGTTCTTC.

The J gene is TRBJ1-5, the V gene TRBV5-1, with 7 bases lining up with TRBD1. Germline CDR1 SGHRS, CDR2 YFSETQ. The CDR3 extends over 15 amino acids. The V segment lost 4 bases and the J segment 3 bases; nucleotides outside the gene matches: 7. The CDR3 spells CASSAGDRVNQPQHF. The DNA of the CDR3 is TGCGCCAGCAGCGCGGGCGACAGGGTCAATCAGCCCCAGCATTTT.

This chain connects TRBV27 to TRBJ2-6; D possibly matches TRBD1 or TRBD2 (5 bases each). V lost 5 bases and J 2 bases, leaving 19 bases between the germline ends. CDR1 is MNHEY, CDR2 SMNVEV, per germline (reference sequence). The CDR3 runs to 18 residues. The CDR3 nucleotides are TGTGCCAGCAGTCCCATACGGGACCCGACGACTGGGGCCAACGTCCTGACTTTC. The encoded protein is CASSPIRDPTTGANVLTF.

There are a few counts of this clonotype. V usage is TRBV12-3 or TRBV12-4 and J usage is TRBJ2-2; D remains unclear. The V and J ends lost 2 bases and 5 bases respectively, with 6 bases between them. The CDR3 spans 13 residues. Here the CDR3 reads CASSLSQTGELFF. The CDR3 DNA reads TGTGCCAGCAGTTTAAGTCAGACCGGGGAGCTGTTTTTT.

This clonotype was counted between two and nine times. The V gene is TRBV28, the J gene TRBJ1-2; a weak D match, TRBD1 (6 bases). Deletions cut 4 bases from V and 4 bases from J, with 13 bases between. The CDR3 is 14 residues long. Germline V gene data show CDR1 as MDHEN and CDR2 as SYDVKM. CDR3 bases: TGTGCCAGCAGTTCCCTACAGGGCGTCTATGGCTACACCTTC. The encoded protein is CASSSLQGVYGYTF.

The CDR3 is CASSQVSLNQPQHF. The DNA of the CDR3 is TGCGCCAGCAGCCAAGTGAGCCTCAATCAGCCCCAGCATTTT. J is TRBJ1-5 and V is TRBV4-1; D call uncertain. V was cut by 1 base and J by 3 bases, with 7 bases left in between. The CDR3 has 14 amino acids. Looked up from germline, CDR1 is MGHRA and CDR2 is YSYEKL.

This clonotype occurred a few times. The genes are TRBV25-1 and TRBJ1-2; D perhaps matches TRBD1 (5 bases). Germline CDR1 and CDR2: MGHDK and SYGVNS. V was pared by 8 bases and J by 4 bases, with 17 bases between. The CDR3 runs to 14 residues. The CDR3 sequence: CASEGSTGGYGYTF. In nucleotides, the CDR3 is TGTGCCAGCGAGGGGAGCACAGGAGGCTATGGCTACACCTTC.

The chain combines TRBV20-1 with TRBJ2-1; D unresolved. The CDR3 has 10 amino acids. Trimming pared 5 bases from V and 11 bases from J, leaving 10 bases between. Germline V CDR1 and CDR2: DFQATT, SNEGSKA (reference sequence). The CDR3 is CSALDEQQFF. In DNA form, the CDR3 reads TGCAGTGCTCTAGACGAGCAGCAGTTCTTC.

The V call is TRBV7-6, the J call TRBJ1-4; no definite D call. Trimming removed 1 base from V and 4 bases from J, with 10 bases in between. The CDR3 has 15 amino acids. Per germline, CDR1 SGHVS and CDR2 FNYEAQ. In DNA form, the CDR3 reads TGTGCCAGCAGCTTAGGTCCAGGCCTTAATGAAAAACTGTTTTTT. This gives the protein CASSLGPGLNEKLFF.

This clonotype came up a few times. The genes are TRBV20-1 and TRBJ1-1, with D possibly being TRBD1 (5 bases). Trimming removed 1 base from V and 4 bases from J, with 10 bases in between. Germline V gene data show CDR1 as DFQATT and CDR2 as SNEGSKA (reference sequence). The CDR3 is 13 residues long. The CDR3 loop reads CSARARDGTEAFF. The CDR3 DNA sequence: TGCAGTGCTAGAGCCCGGGACGGCACTGAAGCTTTCTTT.

As DNA, the CDR3 is TGCAGTGCTAGAGATCCGAAGAGGGGGAGGTGGACTGAAGCTTTCTTT. Translation: CSARDPKRGRWTEAFF. The genes are TRBV20-1 and TRBJ1-1; tentative D call: TRBD1 (6 bases). This CDR3 is 16 amino acids long. V was clipped by 0 bases and J by 5 bases, with 19 bases between them. The germline CDR1 and CDR2 sequences are DFQATT and SNEGSKA (reference sequence).

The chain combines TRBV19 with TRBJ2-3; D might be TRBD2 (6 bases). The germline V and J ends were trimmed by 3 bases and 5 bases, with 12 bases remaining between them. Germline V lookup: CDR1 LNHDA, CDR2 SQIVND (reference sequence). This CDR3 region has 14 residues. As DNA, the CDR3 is TGTGCCAGTAGTATTTCTGCGGGGAGAGATACGCAGTATTTT. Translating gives CASSISAGRDTQYF.

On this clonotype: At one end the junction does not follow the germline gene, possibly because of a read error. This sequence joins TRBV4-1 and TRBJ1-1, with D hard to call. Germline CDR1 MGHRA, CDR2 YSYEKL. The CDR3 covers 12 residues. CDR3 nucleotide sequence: TGCGCCAGATACCCACTGAACCCTGAAGCTTTCTTT. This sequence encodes CARYPLNPEAFF.

The CDR3 loop is CASSSAGTASNEQFF. Written as DNA, the CDR3 is TGCGCCAGCAGTTCCGCGGGGACAGCAAGCAATGAGCAGTTCTTC. The chain carries TRBV5-1 and TRBJ2-1; TRBD1 is a possible D gene (7 bases). CDR1 SGHRS and CDR2 YFSETQ come from the germline V gene. Trimming shortened V by 5 bases and J by 6 bases, and 18 bases separated the two germline ends. The CDR3 spans 15 residues.

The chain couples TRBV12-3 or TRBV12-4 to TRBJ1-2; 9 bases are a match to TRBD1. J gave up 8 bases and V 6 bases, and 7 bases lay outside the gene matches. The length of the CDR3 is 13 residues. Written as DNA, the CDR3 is TGTGCCAGCAGGCCGACCGGGACAGGGGGCTACACCTTC. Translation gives CASRPTGTGGYTF.